The 17 T cell receptor beta chains below come from one sample, sequenced in a study of CD8 T cells in Susac syndrome. Random hexamers were used to reverse transcribe roughly 0.45 to 1 ug of RNA. In TCRdb, the immunoSEQ multiplex PCR reads were re-called with MiXCR into one record per CDR3 protein. The repertoire holds roughly 200,000 distinct CDR3 sequences, with approximately 93% as singletons. Sequenced sample: CD4+ T cells from PBMCs. The receptors derive from a human donor in good health.

This clonotype was seen just once. V and J are TRBV3-1 and TRBJ1-6; unclear D gene. This CDR3 spans 13 amino acids. V dropped 5 bases and J dropped 9 bases, with 11 bases sitting between them. CDR1 and CDR2 from the germline V gene are LGHDT and YNNKEL (reference sequence). The CDR3 DNA follows: TGTGCCAGCAGCTCAACATTAGGTTCACCCCTCCACTTT. Its translation: CASSSTLGSPLHF.

The CDR3 DNA sequence: TGTGCCAGCAGCCAAGATGCGGTGGCTTCCGGCTACACCTTC. It is translated as CASSQDAVASGYTF. This chain links TRBV4-2 with TRBJ1-2, with D hard to call. The CDR3 runs 14 residues. Trimming cost V 0 bases and J 8 bases, with 13 bases left between them. Germline assignment: CDR1 LGHNA and CDR2 YNFKEQ.

The rearrangement uses TRBV20-1 and TRBJ1-5; unclear D gene. The V end was cut by 6 bases, the J end by 3 bases, with 24 bases between. Germline lookup yields CDR1 DFQATT and CDR2 SNEGSKA (reference sequence). This CDR3 region has 17 residues. The chain's CDR3 is CSAIGVSGSSNNQPQHF. The DNA of the CDR3 is TGCAGTGCCATCGGGGTATCCGGGTCCTCCAACAATCAGCCCCAGCATTTT.

The J gene is TRBJ2-1, the V gene TRBV12-3 or TRBV12-4, with 11 bases fitting TRBD2. The CDR3 is made up of 14 amino acids. Trimming cost V 6 bases and J 4 bases; bases outside gene matches: 2. The DNA of the CDR3 is TGTGCCAGCAGAGGGACTAGCGGTTACAATGAGCAGTTCTTC. Translation: CASRGTSGYNEQFF.

The V call is TRBV29-1, the J call TRBJ2-1; no reliable D call. The CDR3 length is 13 residues. Germline-derived CDR1 and CDR2 are SQVTM and ANQGSEA. V was clipped by 3 bases and J by 4 bases, with 10 bases between them. The CDR3 is CSVDVTSYNEQFF. The CDR3 DNA is TGCAGCGTTGATGTGACCTCATACAATGAGCAGTTCTTC.

This clonotype was seen a single time. The chain combines TRBV6-6 with TRBJ2-7; the D is unclear. The germline V and J ends were trimmed by 2 bases and 5 bases, with 7 bases remaining between them. Per germline, CDR1 MNHNY and CDR2 SVGAGI (reference sequence). CDR3 length equals 12 residues. In DNA, the CDR3 is TGTGCCAGCAGTTACGAAGGGAACGAGCAGTACGTC. Amino acid sequence: CASSYEGNEQYV.

On this clonotype: The limits of the CDR3 on the DNA are not certain, so only TCRdb's listed CDR3 is given. The chain recombines TRBV12-3 or TRBV12-4 with TRBJ2-5; the table's D call, TRBD2, was not checked against the DNA. With termini counted, the CDR3 has 15 amino acids. Here the CDR3 reads CASSSSRTRPETQYF.

The chain employs TRBV18 and TRBJ2-1; D uncertain. V dropped 2 bases and J dropped 10 bases, with 6 bases sitting between them. There are 11 residues in the CDR3. Germline CDR1 KGHSH, CDR2 LQKENI. CDR3 residues: CASSPVGEQFF. The CDR3 nucleotides read TGTGCCAGCTCACCAGTGGGGGAGCAGTTCTTC.

V is TRBV10-3 and J is TRBJ2-7; D gene uncertain. CDR1 is ENHRY and CDR2 is SYGVKD in the germline V gene. With 8 bases removed from V and 3 bases from J, the gap between germline ends came to 8 bases. This CDR3 has 11 residues. The CDR3: CAIRIFYEQYV. CDR3 sequence (DNA): TGTGCCATCCGCATTTTCTACGAGCAGTACGTC.

The genes are TRBV29-1 and TRBJ1-1, with 7 positions matching TRBD1. Unmatched junction bases numbered 5, after V lost 4 bases and J lost 0 bases. This CDR3 contains 14 residues. Germline lookup yields CDR1 SQVTM and CDR2 ANQGSEA. The CDR3 DNA is TGCAGCGTTGCTCGGACAGGATTGAACACTGAAGCTTTCTTT. It is translated as CSVARTGLNTEAFF.

V and J are TRBV12-3 or TRBV12-4 and TRBJ1-2; perhaps TRBD1 as D (5 bases). This CDR3 region has 15 residues. The V gene lost 5 bases and the J gene lost 8 bases, with 21 bases spanning the gap. CDR3 DNA sequence: TGTGCCAGCAGTCCCCCCGGAGGCGGCGCAGGGGGCTACACCTTC. Protein sequence: CASSPPGGGAGGYTF.

The rearrangement links TRBV29-1 to TRBJ2-7; perhaps D is TRBD1 or TRBD2 (5 bases each). The CDR3 length is 14 residues. The V gene lost 1 base and the J gene lost 6 bases, with 16 bases spanning the gap. CDR1 is SQVTM and CDR2 is ANQGSEA in the germline V gene. As DNA, the CDR3 is TGCAGCGTTGAAGGTACGGGGCGGGTAGTCGAGCAGTACTTC. Translation gives CSVEGTGRVVEQYF.

The chain carries TRBV6-2 or TRBV6-3 and TRBJ2-5; D is possibly TRBD1 (5 bases). The CDR3 loop spans 13 amino acids. Trimming removed 6 bases at V and 5 bases at J, with 13 bases between. Germline values: CDR1 MNHEY, CDR2 SVGEGT. This CDR3 is CASSHQQVETQYF. The CDR3 DNA reads TGTGCCAGCAGCCATCAACAGGTGGAGACCCAGTACTTC.

CDR3 sequence (DNA): TGTGCCAGTATCACGGGACTATTCTACGAGCAGTACGTC. This encodes CASITGLFYEQYV. The chain joins TRBV11-2 to TRBJ2-7, with 7 bases that match TRBD2. This CDR3 is 13 amino acids long. Germline loops: CDR1 SGHAT, CDR2 FQNNGV. Trimming at V came to 9 bases and at J to 3 bases, leaving 8 bases not matched to a gene.

The genes are TRBV10-3 and TRBJ1-1; 7 bases align to TRBD1. This CDR3 has 15 amino acids. Unmatched junction bases numbered 5, after V lost 3 bases and J lost 1 base. CDR1 is ENHRY, CDR2 SYGVKD, per germline. CDR3 loop: CAISDSGQKNTEAFF. The DNA for the CDR3 is TGTGCCATCAGTGACTCGGGACAGAAGAACACTGAAGCTTTCTTT.

This sequence joins TRBV6-2 or TRBV6-3 and TRBJ1-1; 8 bases map to TRBD1. From germline, CDR1 is MNHEY and CDR2 SVGEGT. This CDR3 has 14 residues. Unmatched junction bases numbered 8, after V lost 6 bases and J lost 5 bases. This CDR3 reads CASRLGQGVTEAFF. The CDR3 bases are TGTGCCAGCAGGCTCGGACAGGGCGTTACTGAAGCTTTCTTT.

The V and J genes are TRBV25-1 and TRBJ1-2; no definite D call. V was clipped by 2 bases and J by 8 bases, with 12 bases between them. CDR1 and CDR2 (germline): MGHDK, SYGVNS. This CDR3 is built from 13 residues. CDR3 nucleotides: TGTGCCAGCAGTGAACGTGGACCAGCAGGCTACACCTTC. Encoded protein: CASSERGPAGYTF.